This T cell receptor beta chain is drawn from a study of cytomegalovirus exposure and HLA in healthy donors. Profiling relied on immunoSEQ multiplex PCR, and the TCRdb table lists in-frame clones only, not all of them. The sample has about 88,000 clones, 84% seen once; the top ten hold 9.5% to 13%. CDR1 is MNHEY, CDR2 SMNVEV, per germline (reference sequence). V was trimmed by 5 bases and J by 5 bases, leaving 13 bases between them. CDR3 length equals 14 residues. This receptor was obtained from a woman younger than 35 in good health and CMV-seropositive. Sequencing input: PBMCs. This rearrangement joins TRBV27 to TRBJ2-1; maybe TRBD1 (5 bases). CDR3 region: CASSPHDSDNEQFF. The CDR3, as DNA: TGTGCCAGCAGTCCCCACGACAGCGACAATGAGCAGTTCTTC.